Shown below are 28 T cell receptor beta chains from a single sample sequenced in a study of T cell responses to AZD1222 COVID-19 vaccine. Clones were sequenced by immunoSEQ multiplex PCR, and TCRdb holds only the in-frame ones, with some missing. The sample lists more than 150,000 clones, around 93% occurring once. This sample comprised peripheral blood, obtained on day 0 of AZD1222 vaccination. Receptors were obtained from an adult in good health.

V gene TRBV7-2 combines with J gene TRBJ1-3; D not certain. The germline V gene encodes CDR1 SGHTA and CDR2 FQGNSA. V lost 1 base to trimming and J lost 0 bases, with 10 bases between them. The CDR3 extends over 16 amino acids. The CDR3: CASSLETARSGNTIYF. The CDR3 DNA reads TGTGCCAGCAGCTTAGAGACGGCGCGCTCTGGAAACACCATATATTTT.

V usage is TRBV2 and J usage is TRBJ1-1; D ambiguous. Germline assignment: CDR1 SNHLY and CDR2 FYNNEI. This CDR3 has 15 residues. The V end lost 2 bases, the J end lost 4 bases, and 14 bases lay between the germline ends. The CDR3 bases are TGTGCCAGCAGTGAAATTGGAGGACTTGGCACTGAAGCTTTCTTT. It yields the protein CASSEIGGLGTEAFF.

The rearrangement uses TRBV15 and TRBJ1-1, with a tentative D call TRBD1 (6 bases). Germline CDR1 is LNHNV and CDR2 is YYDKDF (reference sequence). The length of the CDR3 is 19 residues. V was cut by 5 bases and J by 4 bases, with 29 bases left in between. CDR3 nucleotide sequence: TGTGCCACCAGCGCCGACGTTGGGCAGGGGATGACCCAGGGCACTGAAGCTTTCTTT. It specifies CATSADVGQGMTQGTEAFF. The full variable domain, with the rest looked up from reference TRBV15 and TRBJ1-1, is DAMVIQNPRYQVTQFGKPVTLSCSQTLNHNVMYWYQQKSSQAPKLLFHYYDKDFNNEADTPDNFQSRRPNTSFCFLDIRSPGLGDTAMYLCATSADVGQGMTQGTEAFFGQGTRLTVV.

DNA of the CDR3: TGTGCCAGCAGTTTATTTCGGGGCTACTACGAGCAGTACTTC. Translated: CASSLFRGYYEQYF. The chain carries TRBV28 and TRBJ2-7; D is perhaps TRBD1 or TRBD2 (5 bases each). The germline V and J ends were trimmed by 1 base and 3 bases, with 10 bases remaining between them. Germline values: CDR1 MDHEN, CDR2 SYDVKM. The CDR3 spans 14 residues.

The chain is built from TRBV5-1 and TRBJ1-5; no clear D gene. There are 15 residues in the CDR3. In germline, CDR1 is SGHRS, CDR2 YFSETQ. V lost 1 base and J 0 bases, leaving 8 bases between the germline ends. CDR3 nucleotides: TGCGCCAGCAGCTTGTTTCCAGATAGCAATCAGCCCCAGCATTTT. Protein: CASSLFPDSNQPQHF.

In this sample, this clone turned up a few times. This chain links TRBV27 with TRBJ2-3; D unclear. The CDR3 runs to 15 residues. In germline, CDR1 is MNHEY, CDR2 SMNVEV (reference sequence). The V end lost 6 bases, the J end lost 4 bases, and 17 bases lay between the germline ends. CDR3 loop: CASSSSARMADTQYF. In nucleotides, the CDR3 is TGTGCCAGCAGCTCAAGCGCGAGGATGGCAGATACGCAGTATTTT.

This clone occurred once. The rearrangement links TRBV5-1 to TRBJ2-5, with 10 bases identical to TRBD2. V gave up 6 bases and J gave up 1 base; unmatched junction bases: 3. The CDR3 totals 14 residues. CDR1 is SGHRS and CDR2 is YFSETQ in the germline V gene. The CDR3 region has the DNA TGCGCCAGCACGGCTAGCGGGAGCCAAGAGACCCAGTACTTC. Its protein product is CASTASGSQETQYF. The full variable domain, completed using reference TRBV5-1 and TRBJ2-5, is KAGVTQTPRYLIKTRGQQVTLSCSPISGHRSVSWYQQTPGQGLQFLFEYFSETQRNKGNFPGRFSGRQFSNSRSEMNVSTLELGDSALYLCASTASGSQETQYFGPGTRLLVL.

V gene TRBV3-1 (or the pseudogene TRBV3-2) combines with J gene TRBJ1-2, with 8 nucleotides matching TRBD1. The CDR3 loop spans 15 amino acids. The J segment lost 4 bases and the V segment lost 0 bases, leaving 4 bases of the junction unmatched. Germline assignment: CDR1 LGHDT and CDR2 YNNKEL (reference sequence). The CDR3 DNA reads TGTGCCAGCAGCCAAGATCGGGACAGGAGCTATGGCTACACCTTC. It yields the protein CASSQDRDRSYGYTF.

DNA of the CDR3: TGTGCCAGCAGCCAAACAGGGGCCGGCACTGAAGCTTTCTTT. It codes for CASSQTGAGTEAFF. The chain carries TRBV14 and TRBJ1-1, with 7 bases fitting TRBD1. CDR3 length equals 14 residues. Germline CDR1 SGHDN, CDR2 FVKESK. V was pared by 2 bases and J by 4 bases, with 4 bases of the junction left unmatched.

V usage is TRBV5-8 and J usage is TRBJ2-1; 11 positions match TRBD1. Germline V gene sequence: CDR1 SGHTS, CDR2 YDEGEE. The junction had 7 bases not matched to a gene; V was cut back by 4 bases and J by 7 bases. This CDR3 contains 15 residues. The DNA of the CDR3 is TGTGCCAGCAGCCTAGGACAGGGGGCGCGTAATGAGCAGTTCTTC. Its translation: CASSLGQGARNEQFF.

The V and J genes are TRBV5-1 and TRBJ2-1; 10 nucleotides match TRBD2. CDR1 is SGHRS and CDR2 is YFSETQ in the germline V gene. V was pared by 2 bases and J by 7 bases, with 3 bases of the junction left unmatched. The CDR3 spans 14 residues. CDR3 DNA sequence: TGCGCCAGCAGCTTCAGCGGGAGGGTGAATGAGCAGTTCTTC. It specifies CASSFSGRVNEQFF.

This clone was picked up one time. This sequence joins TRBV5-4 and TRBJ2-5, with D hard to call. The V end lost 0 bases, the J end lost 1 base, and 13 bases lay between the germline ends. The CDR3 is 16 residues long. Per germline, CDR1 SGHNT and CDR2 YYREEE (reference sequence). The DNA of the CDR3 is TGTGCCAGCAGCTTGGCCCTCGGACCGACCCAAGAGACCCAGTACTTC. Translated, it gives CASSLALGPTQETQYF.

This sequence joins TRBV7-8 and TRBJ2-2; D may be TRBD2 (5 bases). The V end lost 1 base, the J end lost 7 bases, and 10 bases lay between the germline ends. Germline V gives CDR1 SGHVS, CDR2 FQNEAQ. This CDR3 spans 14 amino acids. This CDR3 reads CASSLGGAVGELFF. CDR3 in DNA: TGTGCCAGCAGCTTAGGGGGAGCGGTCGGGGAGCTGTTTTTT.

CDR3 bases: TGTGCCACCAGCAGAGATCCAGCCGGTGAAGCTTTCTTT. It yields the protein CATSRDPAGEAFF. The chain combines TRBV15 with TRBJ1-1; D unresolved. The V and J ends lost 0 bases and 7 bases respectively, with 9 bases between them. The CDR3 has 13 residues. Germline lookup yields CDR1 LNHNV and CDR2 YYDKDF (reference sequence). The variable domain in full, completed from reference TRBV15 and TRBJ1-1, reads DAMVIQNPRYQVTQFGKPVTLSCSQTLNHNVMYWYQQKSSQAPKLLFHYYDKDFNNEADTPDNFQSRRPNTSFCFLDIRSPGLGDTAMYLCATSRDPAGEAFFGQGTRLTVV.

The rearrangement uses TRBV3-1 (or the pseudogene TRBV3-2) and TRBJ1-1, with unresolved D. The CDR3 runs 14 residues. Germline V lookup: CDR1 LGHDT, CDR2 YNNKEL (reference sequence). V lost 3 bases to trimming and J lost 1 base, with 9 bases between them. The CDR3 region is CASSHYRENTEAFF. The CDR3 nucleotides read TGTGCCAGCAGCCACTATCGGGAGAACACTGAAGCTTTCTTT.

The rearrangement joins TRBV6-2 or TRBV6-3 to TRBJ2-7; the match to TRBD2 covers 8 bases. Looked up from germline, CDR1 is MNHEY and CDR2 is SVGEGT. The CDR3 length is 14 residues. After removal of 2 bases from V and 7 bases from J, the junction contained 7 bases not matched to a gene. DNA for the CDR3: TGTGCCAGCAGTTACCGATTAGCGGGGCGGGAGCAGTACTTC. This translates into CASSYRLAGREQYF.

This chain joins TRBV19 and TRBJ2-1; possibly TRBD2 for D (5 bases). Germline V CDR1 and CDR2: LNHDA, SQIVND (reference sequence). CDR3 length: 11 residues. V was cut by 7 bases and J by 8 bases, with 9 bases left in between. The CDR3 nucleotides read TGTGCCAGTATGGCGGGTTATGAGCAGTTCTTC. It is translated as CASMAGYEQFF.

The chain combines TRBV6-1 with TRBJ2-3, with D unclear. The CDR3 loop spans 13 amino acids. Trimming removed 1 base from V and 2 bases from J, with 4 bases in between. CDR1 is MNHNS, CDR2 SASEGT, per germline. CDR3 nucleotide sequence: TGTGCCAGCAGTGAAGTCTACACAGATACGCAGTATTTT. Translating it yields CASSEVYTDTQYF.

The rearrangement links TRBV28 to TRBJ2-7; 10 bases are a match to TRBD1. Germline loops: CDR1 MDHEN, CDR2 SYDVKM. V lost 5 bases, J lost 11 bases, and 15 bases stayed unmatched. This CDR3 is built from 15 residues. The CDR3: CASSLPQDRGLKKYF. The DNA for the CDR3 is TGTGCCAGCAGTCTTCCCCAGGACAGGGGGTTGAAGAAGTACTTC.

This sequence joins TRBV6-5 and TRBJ1-1; possibly TRBD1 for D (5 bases). The CDR3 sequence is 15 residues long. V dropped 4 bases and J dropped 4 bases, with 16 bases sitting between them. Germline V gene sequence: CDR1 MNHEY, CDR2 SVGAGI. The CDR3, as DNA: TGTGCCAGCAGTTCCCGGCCCGGGACCCCCACTGAAGCTTTCTTT. This translates into CASSSRPGTPTEAFF.

V is TRBV10-3 and J is TRBJ1-2; perhaps TRBD1 as D (5 bases). This CDR3 spans 15 amino acids. Germline lookup yields CDR1 ENHRY and CDR2 SYGVKD. The V gene lost 10 bases and the J gene lost 0 bases, with 18 bases spanning the gap. The CDR3 loop is CATRPGGGPNYGYTF. In DNA form, the CDR3 reads TGTGCCACCCGACCGGGGGGAGGCCCTAACTATGGCTACACCTTC.

The chain employs TRBV5-1 and TRBJ1-1; possible D gene TRBD1, 5 bases. Between the trimmed V and J ends, which lost 7 bases and 2 bases, there was a span of 9 bases. This CDR3 comprises 12 residues. Germline-derived CDR1 and CDR2 are SGHRS and YFSETQ. CDR3 nucleotide sequence: TGCGCCAGCGGCGACAGTAACACTGAAGCTTTCTTT. This gives the protein CASGDSNTEAFF.

V is TRBV14 and J is TRBJ2-5, with TRBD1 identical over 8 bases. The germline CDR1 and CDR2 sequences are SGHDN and FVKESK. The ends lost 0 bases at V and 4 bases at J; junction bases unmatched: 4. CDR3 length: 15 residues. CDR3 DNA: TGTGCCAGCAGCCAAGATGGGACAGGAGGAGAGACCCAGTACTTC. The encoded protein is CASSQDGTGGETQYF.

The chain combines TRBV28 with TRBJ1-1, with TRBD1 matching over 7 bases. The CDR3 is 14 residues long. Losses at the gene ends were 6 bases for V and 3 bases for J; bases not matched to a gene: 7. Germline V gives CDR1 MDHEN, CDR2 SYDVKM. The CDR3 nucleotides read TGTGCCAGCAGCCGACAGGGTGGGTACACTGAAGCTTTCTTT. It translates to CASSRQGGYTEAFF.

The chain combines TRBV13 with TRBJ2-1; the D is unclear. In germline, CDR1 is PRHDT, CDR2 FYEKMQ (reference sequence). This CDR3 is built from 13 residues. Trimming took off 1 base at V and 9 bases at J, with 10 bases between the two ends. The CDR3 loop is CASSLDLSGEQFF. The DNA of the CDR3 is TGTGCCAGCAGCTTAGATCTATCTGGTGAGCAGTTCTTC. The full variable domain, its missing parts supplied by reference TRBV13 and TRBJ2-1, is AAGVIQSPRHLIKEKRETATLKCYPIPRHDTVYWYQQGPGQDPQFLISFYEKMQSDKGSIPDRFSAQQFSDYHSELNMSSLELGDSALYFCASSLDLSGEQFFGPGTRLTVL.

The rearrangement uses TRBV5-1 and TRBJ2-3; D ambiguous. The CDR3 totals 14 residues. Germline V gene data show CDR1 as SGHRS and CDR2 as YFSETQ. Trimming removed 4 bases at V and 9 bases at J, with 18 bases between. The CDR3 spells CASSRSPTLGTQYF. The DNA for the CDR3 is TGCGCCAGCAGCCGATCCCCAACTCTGGGAACGCAGTATTTT.

This chain uses TRBV19 with TRBJ1-1, with D maybe TRBD1 (5 bases). The ends were cut back, 10 bases at V and 4 bases at J, with 19 bases in the middle. CDR1 is LNHDA and CDR2 is SQIVND in the germline V gene (reference sequence). CDR3 length equals 14 residues. CDR3 coding DNA: TGTGCCACAACCCCCGACAGCTCCCTCACTGAAGCTTTCTTT. It yields the protein CATTPDSSLTEAFF.

CDR3 nucleotides: TGCGCCAGCAGCCAAGATTATGGAGCAGATACGCAGTATTTT. Protein product: CASSQDYGADTQYF. The rearrangement joins TRBV4-3 to TRBJ2-3; D remains unclear. V was shortened by 0 bases and J by 4 bases, with 8 bases between the two germline ends. The germline CDR1 and CDR2 sequences are LGHNA and YSLEER. The CDR3 sequence is 14 residues long.